Each of the 19 T cell receptor beta chains below was sequenced from the same sample in a study of T-cell memory formation after mild COVID-19. TCRdb used MiXCR to reprocess the 5' RACE reads, holding one entry per CDR3 protein. The table records fewer than 250,000 distinct CDR3 sequences, approximately 10% of them present only once. Specimen: PBMCs or a T cell subset sorted from them (not recorded which). These receptors were obtained from a young man who had mild COVID-19 (a few samples of this study predate the infection). Cell type and time point are not known.

The V gene is TRBV6-2 or TRBV6-3, the J gene TRBJ2-4; D is perhaps TRBD2 (6 bases). Germline CDR1 MNHEY, CDR2 SVGEGT. The CDR3 length is 13 residues. V was trimmed by 7 bases and J by 9 bases, leaving 16 bases between them. The CDR3 coding sequence is TGTGCCAGCAAACCCGGAGGGGATGGCATTCAGTACTTC. Translating gives CASKPGGDGIQYF.

The chain recombines TRBV12-3 or TRBV12-4 with TRBJ1-6; a weak D match, TRBD1 (5 bases). This CDR3 contains 13 residues. Trimming cost V 6 bases and J 7 bases, with 10 bases left between them. CDR3 sequence (DNA): TGTGCCAGCAGCCATGGGGGGAATTCACCCCTCCACTTT. This gives the protein CASSHGGNSPLHF.

The V and J genes are TRBV19 and TRBJ1-5, with D uncertain. The CDR3 consists of 12 residues. From germline, CDR1 is LNHDA and CDR2 SQIVND (reference sequence). The germline V and J ends were trimmed by 6 bases and 8 bases, with 11 bases remaining between them. In DNA, the CDR3 is TGTGCCAGTAGCCAGGAGTTGGAGCCCCAGCATTTT. It translates to CASSQELEPQHF.

The chain couples TRBV10-1 to TRBJ2-7; TRBD2 is a possible D gene (6 bases). The CDR3 has 15 amino acids. The V end was cut by 2 bases, the J end by 5 bases, with 16 bases between. The germline V gene has CDR1 WNHNN and CDR2 SYGVQD (reference sequence). CDR3 nucleotide sequence: TGCGCCAGCAGTGAGGGGGACTCTCGCCGGGACGAGCAGTACTTC. It is translated as CASSEGDSRRDEQYF.

This clonotype was seen a handful of times. The chain employs TRBV19 and TRBJ2-5; D not certain. The CDR3 covers 14 residues. V lost 0 bases, J lost 5 bases, and 10 bases lay in between. The V gene's germline CDR1 is LNHDA and CDR2 SQIVND (reference sequence). The CDR3 bases are TGTGCCAGTAGTATAGACACCCTGCTGGAGACCCAGTACTTC. The encoded protein is CASSIDTLLETQYF.

In this sample, this clonotype turned up a few times. The gene calls are TRBV3-1 and TRBJ2-7; D is unclear. The germline V gene encodes CDR1 LGHDT and CDR2 YNNKEL (reference sequence). V was trimmed by 4 bases and J by 3 bases, leaving 10 bases between them. The length of the CDR3 is 13 residues. CDR3 DNA: TGTGCCAGCAGCCGCCTCCCAATCTACGAGCAGTACTTC. Amino acid sequence: CASSRLPIYEQYF.

Worth noting for this clonotype: The junction and the germline gene differ at one end; a read error may be behind it. This chain connects TRBV6-5 to TRBJ2-7; D is uncertain. Germline CDR1 reads MNHEY; CDR2 reads SVGAGI. There are 13 residues in the CDR3. CDR3 DNA: TGTGCCAGCAGCCCTACTTGGGCTCTTCCCAGGCACTTC. It specifies CASSPTWALPRHF.

The chain links TRBV2 to TRBJ1-5; D is unclear. The CDR3 has 16 residues. Germline CDR1 and CDR2: SNHLY and FYNNEI. Deletions cut 5 bases from V and 1 base from J, with 15 bases between. The CDR3 spells CASSSRASESNQPQHF. The CDR3 bases are TGTGCCAGCAGTTCAAGAGCCTCGGAGAGCAATCAGCCCCAGCATTTT. The entire variable domain, with the rest obtained from reference TRBV2 and TRBJ1-5, is as follows: EPEVTQTPSHQVTQMGQEVILRCVPISNHLYFYWYRQILGQKVEFLVSFYNNEISEKSEIFDDQFSVERPDGSNFTLKIRSTKLEDSAMYFCASSSRASESNQPQHFGDGTRLSIL.

This clonotype has just a few counts. V usage is TRBV7-2 and J usage is TRBJ2-1, with TRBD2 identical over 7 bases. Per the germline V gene, CDR1 is SGHTA and CDR2 is FQGNSA. The junction had 5 bases not matched to a gene; V was cut back by 1 base and J by 5 bases. This CDR3 region has 15 residues. The CDR3 region has the DNA TGTGCCAGCAGCTTAGGACCAGCGGGGAACAATGAGCAGTTCTTC. This sequence encodes CASSLGPAGNNEQFF.

This chain connects TRBV7-2 to TRBJ1-4; D unclear. Germline V lookup: CDR1 SGHTA, CDR2 FQGNSA. V shed 7 bases and J shed 10 bases, with 10 bases lying between them. There are 11 residues in the CDR3. DNA for the CDR3: TGTGCCAGCACCTCCTGGGGAAAACTGTTTTTT. Translating it yields CASTSWGKLFF.

In its sample, this clonotype was seen a few times. The chain has TRBV12-3 or TRBV12-4 and TRBJ2-7; possible D gene TRBD1, 5 bases. Trimming took off 5 bases at V and 3 bases at J, with 17 bases between the two ends. The CDR3 extends over 15 amino acids. CDR3 coding DNA: TGTGCCAGCAGTCGGTACGACAGTATCGACTACGAGCAGTACTTC. Protein sequence: CASSRYDSIDYEQYF.

This clonotype was recorded many times. The rearrangement uses TRBV7-2 and TRBJ2-3, with D possibly called TRBD1 or TRBD2 (6 bases each). The V and J ends lost 5 bases and 7 bases respectively, with 13 bases between them. The germline V gene encodes CDR1 SGHTA and CDR2 FQGNSA. The CDR3 runs 13 residues. This CDR3 reads CASSLGGSYTQYF. CDR3 nucleotide sequence: TGTGCCAGCAGCCTGGGGGGCTCCTATACGCAGTATTTT.

This clonotype was detected only a few times. V and J are TRBV20-1 and TRBJ2-3; 8 bases are shared with TRBD2. The CDR3 is 15 amino acids. The V and J ends lost 4 bases and 4 bases, in that order; junction bases with no gene match: 10. Germline-derived CDR1 and CDR2 are DFQATT and SNEGSKA (reference sequence). In DNA, the CDR3 is TGCAGTGCTACCCAAGCCCCGACTAGCGCAGATACGCAGTATTTT. This sequence encodes CSATQAPTSADTQYF.

This clonotype has just a few counts. The rearrangement uses TRBV20-1 and TRBJ1-5, with D possibly being TRBD1 (5 bases). Per the germline V gene, CDR1 is DFQATT and CDR2 is SNEGSKA (reference sequence). Trimming pared 4 bases from V and 5 bases from J, leaving 12 bases between. The CDR3 has 13 amino acids. CDR3 amino acids: CSAIGAGDQPQHF. In nucleotides, the CDR3 is TGCAGTGCTATTGGGGCGGGCGATCAGCCCCAGCATTTT.

V is TRBV14 and J is TRBJ2-7; the D is unclear. The CDR3 consists of 14 residues. Trimming took off 1 base at V and 2 bases at J, with 9 bases between the two ends. Germline V CDR1 and CDR2: SGHDN, FVKESK. CDR3 coding DNA: TGTGCCAGCAGCCAAGCTCAGCCCCCCTACGAGCAGTACTTC. Its protein product is CASSQAQPPYEQYF.

The chain uses TRBV12-3 or TRBV12-4 and TRBJ1-5; D is uncertain. The CDR3 covers 14 residues. V was trimmed by 5 bases and J by 5 bases, leaving 13 bases between them. The CDR3 DNA follows: TGTGCCAGCAGTGAAGTTACAGAACATCAGCCCCAGCATTTT. Translation gives CASSEVTEHQPQHF.

This clonotype was observed a handful of times. The chain combines TRBV20-1 with TRBJ1-1, with D possibly matching TRBD1 (5 bases). The CDR3 runs 15 residues. The germline V gene encodes CDR1 DFQATT and CDR2 SNEGSKA (reference sequence). V was cut by 1 base and J by 3 bases, with 15 bases left in between. CDR3 in amino acids: CSARGTYRRYTEAFF. The CDR3 DNA reads TGCAGTGCTAGAGGTACATACAGGCGGTACACTGAAGCTTTCTTT.

This clonotype was counted only a few times. The chain uses TRBV4-2 and TRBJ2-3, with 7 bases that match TRBD1. Unmatched junction bases numbered 8, after V lost 0 bases and J lost 2 bases. The length of the CDR3 is 17 residues. Germline CDR1 reads LGHNA; CDR2 reads YNFKEQ. The CDR3, as DNA: TGTGCCAGCAGCCAAGAAGGAAGGGGGCTTCTCACAGATACGCAGTATTTT. It translates to CASSQEGRGLLTDTQYF.

V and J are TRBV29-1 and TRBJ1-6, with D unclear. Germline assignment: CDR1 SQVTM and CDR2 ANQGSEA. The CDR3 has 13 residues. Trimming left V 2 bases short and J 9 bases short, with 11 bases between. The CDR3 bases are TGCAGCGTTGAACTAGGTTCGGGTTCACCCCTCCACTTT. Translated: CSVELGSGSPLHF.